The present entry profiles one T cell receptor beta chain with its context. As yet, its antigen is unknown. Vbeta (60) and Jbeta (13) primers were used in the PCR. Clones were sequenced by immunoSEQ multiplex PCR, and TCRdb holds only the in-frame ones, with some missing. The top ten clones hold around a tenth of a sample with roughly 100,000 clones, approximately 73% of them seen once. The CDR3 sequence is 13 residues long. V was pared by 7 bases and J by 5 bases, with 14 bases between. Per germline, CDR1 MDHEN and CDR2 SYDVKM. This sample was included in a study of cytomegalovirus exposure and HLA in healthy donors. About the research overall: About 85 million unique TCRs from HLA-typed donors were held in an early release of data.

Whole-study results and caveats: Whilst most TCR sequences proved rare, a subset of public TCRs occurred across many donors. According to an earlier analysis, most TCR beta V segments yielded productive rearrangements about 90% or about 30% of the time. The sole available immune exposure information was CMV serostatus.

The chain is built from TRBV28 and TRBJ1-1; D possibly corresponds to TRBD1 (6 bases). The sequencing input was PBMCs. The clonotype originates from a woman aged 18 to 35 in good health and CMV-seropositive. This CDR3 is CASIQGGETEAFF. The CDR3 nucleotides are TGTGCCAGCATCCAAGGGGGGGAAACTGAAGCTTTCTTT.